This T cell receptor beta chain comes out of a study of glioma-infiltrating T cells. Amplification of TCR alpha and beta CDR3 regions from RNA used iRepertoire nested multiplex PCR. TCRdb reanalysed the multiplex PCR reads using MiXCR and keeps one entry per CDR3 protein. The sample yields about 140,000 distinct CDR3 sequences, roughly two fifths seen once. This CDR3 contains 13 residues. The V and J ends lost 9 bases and 3 bases respectively, with 15 bases between them. Germline CDR1 and CDR2: MDHEN and SYDVKM. The sequencing sample was made of glioma tissue, nonneoplastic brain tissue, or PBMCs (not recorded which). The sequence came from a human donor with low-grade glioma or glioblastoma, undergoing nonglioma brain surgery, or in good health (not recorded which). The V gene is TRBV28, the J gene TRBJ2-7; D may be TRBD1 (6 bases). The CDR3 nucleotides are TGTGCCAGTAGTCGGACAGCCCTCTACGAGCAGTACTTC. It codes for CASSRTALYEQYF.